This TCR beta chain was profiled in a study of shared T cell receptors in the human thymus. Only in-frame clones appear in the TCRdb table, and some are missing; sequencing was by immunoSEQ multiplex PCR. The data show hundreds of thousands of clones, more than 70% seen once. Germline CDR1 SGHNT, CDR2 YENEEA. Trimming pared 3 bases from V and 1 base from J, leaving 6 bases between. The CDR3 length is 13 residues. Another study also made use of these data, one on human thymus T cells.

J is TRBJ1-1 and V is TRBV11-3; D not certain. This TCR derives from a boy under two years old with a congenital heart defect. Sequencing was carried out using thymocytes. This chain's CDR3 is CASSFEPNTEAFF. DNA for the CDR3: TGTGCCAGCAGCTTTGAGCCGAACACTGAAGCTTTCTTT.